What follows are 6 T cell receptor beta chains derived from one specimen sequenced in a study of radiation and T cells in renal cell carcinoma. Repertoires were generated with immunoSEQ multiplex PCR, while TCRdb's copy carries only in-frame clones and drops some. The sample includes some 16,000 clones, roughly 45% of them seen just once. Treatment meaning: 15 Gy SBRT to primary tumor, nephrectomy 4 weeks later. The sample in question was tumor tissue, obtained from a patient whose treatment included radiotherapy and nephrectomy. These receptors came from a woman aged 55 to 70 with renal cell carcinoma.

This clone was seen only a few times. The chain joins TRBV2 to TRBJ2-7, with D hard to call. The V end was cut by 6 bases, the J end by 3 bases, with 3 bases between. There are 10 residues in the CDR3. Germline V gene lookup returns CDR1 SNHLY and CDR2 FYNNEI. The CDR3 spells CASSLYEQYF. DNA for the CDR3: TGTGCCAGCAGCCTCTACGAGCAGTACTTC.

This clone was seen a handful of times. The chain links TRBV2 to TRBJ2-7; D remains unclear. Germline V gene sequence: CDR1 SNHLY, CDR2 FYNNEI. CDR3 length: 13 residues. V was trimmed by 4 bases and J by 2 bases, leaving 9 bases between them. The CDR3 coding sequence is TGTGCCAGCAGTGCCCGCACCACCTACGAGCAGTACTTC. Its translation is CASSARTTYEQYF.

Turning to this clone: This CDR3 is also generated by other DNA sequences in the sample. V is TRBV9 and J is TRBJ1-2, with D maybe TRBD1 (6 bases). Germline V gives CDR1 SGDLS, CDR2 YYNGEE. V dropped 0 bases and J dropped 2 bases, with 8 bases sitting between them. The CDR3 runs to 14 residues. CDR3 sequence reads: CASSVVGQNYGYTF. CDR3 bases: TGTGCCAGCAGCGTAGTGGGACAAAACTATGGCTACACCTTC.

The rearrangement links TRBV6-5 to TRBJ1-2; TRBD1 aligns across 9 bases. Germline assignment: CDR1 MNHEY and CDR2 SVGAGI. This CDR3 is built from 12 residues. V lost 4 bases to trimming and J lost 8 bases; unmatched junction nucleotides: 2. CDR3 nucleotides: TGTGCCAGCAGTTTGACAGGGGGGGGCTACACCTTC. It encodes CASSLTGGGYTF.

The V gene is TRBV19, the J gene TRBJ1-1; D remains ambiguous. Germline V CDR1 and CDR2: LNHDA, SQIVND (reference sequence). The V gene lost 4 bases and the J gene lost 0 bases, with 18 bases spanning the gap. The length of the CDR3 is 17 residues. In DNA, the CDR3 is TGTGCCAGTAGTACAAATAGGGCCATAAGCCTGAACACTGAAGCTTTCTTT. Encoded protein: CASSTNRAISLNTEAFF.

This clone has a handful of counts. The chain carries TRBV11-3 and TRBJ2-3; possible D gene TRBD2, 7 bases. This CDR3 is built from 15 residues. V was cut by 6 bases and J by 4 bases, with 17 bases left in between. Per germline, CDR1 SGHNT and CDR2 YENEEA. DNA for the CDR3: TGTGCCAGCAGTCCCCGAGGGGGGGTCGCAGATACGCAGTATTTT. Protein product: CASSPRGGVADTQYF.